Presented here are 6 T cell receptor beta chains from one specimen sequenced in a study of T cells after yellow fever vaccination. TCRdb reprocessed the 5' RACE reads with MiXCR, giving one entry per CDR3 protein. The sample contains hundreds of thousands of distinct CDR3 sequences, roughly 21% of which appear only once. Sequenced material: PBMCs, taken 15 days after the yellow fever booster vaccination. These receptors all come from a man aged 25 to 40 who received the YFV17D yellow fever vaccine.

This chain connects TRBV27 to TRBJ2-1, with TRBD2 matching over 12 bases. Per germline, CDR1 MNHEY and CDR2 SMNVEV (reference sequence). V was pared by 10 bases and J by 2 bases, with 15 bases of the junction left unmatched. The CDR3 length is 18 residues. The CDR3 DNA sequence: TGTGCCACCACAGTTTGGACTAGCGGGAAGCCGGCCTACAATGAGCAGTTCTTC. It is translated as CATTVWTSGKPAYNEQFF.

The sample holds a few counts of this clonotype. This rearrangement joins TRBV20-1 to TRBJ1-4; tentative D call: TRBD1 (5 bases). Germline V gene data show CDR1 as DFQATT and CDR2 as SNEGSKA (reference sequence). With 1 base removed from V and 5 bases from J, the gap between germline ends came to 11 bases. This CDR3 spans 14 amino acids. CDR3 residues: CSARGGTENEKLFF. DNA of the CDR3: TGCAGTGCTAGAGGGGGGACGGAGAATGAAAAACTGTTTTTT.

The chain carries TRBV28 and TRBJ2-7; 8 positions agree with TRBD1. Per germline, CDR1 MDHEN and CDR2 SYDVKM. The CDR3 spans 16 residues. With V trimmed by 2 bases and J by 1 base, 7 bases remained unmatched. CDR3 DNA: TGTGCCAGCAGTTTAGAAGGGACAGGTGATTCCTACGAGCAGTACTTC. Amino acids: CASSLEGTGDSYEQYF. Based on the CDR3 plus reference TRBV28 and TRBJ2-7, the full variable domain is DVKVTQSSRYLVKRTGEKVFLECVQDMDHENMFWYRQDPGLGLRLIYFSYDVKMKEKGDIPEGYSVSREKKERFSLILESASTNQTSMYLCASSLEGTGDSYEQYFGPGTRLTVT.

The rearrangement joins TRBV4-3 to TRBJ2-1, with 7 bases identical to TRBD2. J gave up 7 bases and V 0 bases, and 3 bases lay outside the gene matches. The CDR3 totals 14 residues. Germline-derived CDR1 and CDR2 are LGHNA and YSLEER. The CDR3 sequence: CASSQEWGGNEQFF. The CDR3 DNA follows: TGCGCCAGCAGCCAAGAGTGGGGGGGGAATGAGCAGTTCTTC.

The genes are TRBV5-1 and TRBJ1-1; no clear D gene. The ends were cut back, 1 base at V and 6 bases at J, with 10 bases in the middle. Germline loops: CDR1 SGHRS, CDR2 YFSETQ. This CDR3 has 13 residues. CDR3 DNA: TGCGCCAGCAGCTTGAGTCTCGGCCCTGAAGCTTTCTTT. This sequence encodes CASSLSLGPEAFF. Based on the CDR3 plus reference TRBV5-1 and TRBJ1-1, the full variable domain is KAGVTQTPRYLIKTRGQQVTLSCSPISGHRSVSWYQQTPGQGLQFLFEYFSETQRNKGNFPGRFSGRQFSNSRSEMNVSTLELGDSALYLCASSLSLGPEAFFGQGTRLTVV.

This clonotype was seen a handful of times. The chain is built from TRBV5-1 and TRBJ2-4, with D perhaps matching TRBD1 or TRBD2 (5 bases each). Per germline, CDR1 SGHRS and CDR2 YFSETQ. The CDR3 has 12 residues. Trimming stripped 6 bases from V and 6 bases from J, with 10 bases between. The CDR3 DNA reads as TGCGCCAGCATGGGGGACGGAAACATTCAGTACTTC. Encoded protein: CASMGDGNIQYF.